This TCR beta chain was sequenced during a study of blood T cell repertoires in COVID-19. Study-level information: The United States, Italy and Spain were the sources of the acute and convalescent COVID-19 samples.

Trimming removed 6 bases from V and 10 bases from J, with 17 bases in between. The CDR3 contains 13 residues. Generated by immunoSEQ multiplex PCR, the TCRdb table keeps only in-frame clones and is missing some. The sample includes around 250,000 clones, almost 85% of them seen just once. Everyone who took part was roughly 18 to 100 years old, and they came from some 23 US areas. Participant reports of clinical history set cohort assignment. The material sequenced was PBMCs or T cells enriched from blood (not recorded which). The chain links TRBV12-3 or TRBV12-4 to TRBJ2-3, with D uncertain. The clonotype comes from a woman in her fifties or sixties with acute COVID-19. CDR3 amino acids: CASSLTAEQAQYF. The CDR3 DNA reads as TGTGCCAGCAGCCTGACGGCGGAGCAAGCGCAGTATTTT.